Presented here are 6 T cell receptor beta chains from one specimen sequenced in a study of blood T cell repertoires in COVID-19. Sequencing was performed with immunoSEQ multiplex PCR; in TCRdb, only in-frame clones are kept and a portion is missing. The table shows approximately 190,000 clones, with 88% occurring only once. The sample was peripheral blood. These receptors originate from a woman between 40 and 55 years old who had recovered from COVID-19.

This clone appeared a few times. The chain carries TRBV27 and TRBJ1-1; a weak D match, TRBD1 (6 bases). Germline V lookup: CDR1 MNHEY, CDR2 SMNVEV (reference sequence). The CDR3 loop spans 17 amino acids. V shed 6 bases and J shed 1 base, with 21 bases lying between them. The CDR3 DNA follows: TGTGCCAGCAGATTTTCCCCGAGGGGGGGCGGGAACACTGAAGCTTTCTTT. This sequence encodes CASRFSPRGGGNTEAFF.

The count of this clone is one. The V call is TRBV10-1, the J call TRBJ1-5; the match to TRBD1 covers 7 bases. Trimming cost V 4 bases and J 4 bases; bases outside gene matches: 4. CDR3 size: 14 residues. Germline V gene data show CDR1 as WNHNN and CDR2 as SYGVQD (reference sequence). The DNA of the CDR3 is TGCGCCAGCAGTGTCTTGGGACAGAATCAGCCCCAGCATTTT. Amino acids: CASSVLGQNQPQHF.

The chain couples TRBV6-1 to TRBJ1-2; possibly TRBD1 for D (5 bases). The CDR3 has 17 residues. The V gene lost 2 bases and the J gene lost 0 bases, with 16 bases spanning the gap. From germline, CDR1 is MNHNS and CDR2 SASEGT. CDR3: CASSESGWIRANYGYTF. CDR3 nucleotide sequence: TGTGCCAGCAGTGAATCAGGGTGGATCAGGGCTAACTATGGCTACACCTTC.

The chain carries TRBV27 and TRBJ2-1, with 8 bases lining up with TRBD1. Trimming removed 7 bases from V and 7 bases from J; junction bases left unmatched: 9. The CDR3 contains 14 residues. The germline V gene has CDR1 MNHEY and CDR2 SMNVEV (reference sequence). CDR3 coding DNA: TGTGCCAGCACCCCCCAGGGGGCATGGAATGAGCAGTTCTTC. Translated: CASTPQGAWNEQFF.

This chain connects TRBV3-1 (or the pseudogene TRBV3-2) to TRBJ1-2; TRBD1 aligns across 10 bases. V lost 5 bases, J lost 5 bases, and 8 bases stayed unmatched. In germline, CDR1 is LGHDT, CDR2 YNNKEL (reference sequence). There are 15 residues in the CDR3. CDR3: CASSSRQGAGYGYTF. DNA for the CDR3: TGTGCCAGCAGCTCCAGACAGGGGGCCGGGTATGGCTACACCTTC.

CDR3 amino acids: CASSGRLAGARNEQFF. CDR3 bases: TGCGCCAGCAGCGGGAGACTAGCGGGAGCGAGGAATGAGCAGTTCTTC. The chain employs TRBV5-1 and TRBJ2-1; 12 bases match TRBD2. The CDR3 is 16 residues long. Germline V gives CDR1 SGHRS, CDR2 YFSETQ. Trimming removed 4 bases from V and 7 bases from J; junction bases left unmatched: 9. Variable domain in full (rest from reference TRBV5-1 and TRBJ2-1): KAGVTQTPRYLIKTRGQQVTLSCSPISGHRSVSWYQQTPGQGLQFLFEYFSETQRNKGNFPGRFSGRQFSNSRSEMNVSTLELGDSALYLCASSGRLAGARNEQFFGPGTRLTVL.